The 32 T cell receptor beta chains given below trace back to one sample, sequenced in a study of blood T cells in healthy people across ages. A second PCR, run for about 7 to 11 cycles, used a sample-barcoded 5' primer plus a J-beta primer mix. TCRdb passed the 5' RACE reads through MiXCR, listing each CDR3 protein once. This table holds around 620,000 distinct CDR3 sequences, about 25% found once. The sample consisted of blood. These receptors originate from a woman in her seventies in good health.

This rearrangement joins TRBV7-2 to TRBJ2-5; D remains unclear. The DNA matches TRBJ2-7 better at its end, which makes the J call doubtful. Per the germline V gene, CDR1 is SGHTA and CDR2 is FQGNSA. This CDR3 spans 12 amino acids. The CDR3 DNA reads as TGTGCCAGCAGCTTCTCTAGGGACGAGCAGTACTTC. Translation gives CASSFSRDEQYF.

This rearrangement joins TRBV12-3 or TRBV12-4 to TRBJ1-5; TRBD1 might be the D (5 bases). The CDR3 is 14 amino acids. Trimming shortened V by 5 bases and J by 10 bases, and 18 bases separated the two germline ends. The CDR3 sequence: CASSQGPREYPQHF. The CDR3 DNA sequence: TGTGCCAGCAGTCAGGGCCCGAGGGAGTATCCCCAGCATTTT.

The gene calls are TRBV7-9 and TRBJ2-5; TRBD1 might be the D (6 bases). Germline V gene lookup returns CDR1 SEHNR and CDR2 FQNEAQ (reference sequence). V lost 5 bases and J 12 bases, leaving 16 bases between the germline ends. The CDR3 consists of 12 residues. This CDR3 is CASSPPGQGKYF. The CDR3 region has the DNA TGTGCCAGCAGCCCACCCGGGCAGGGGAAGTACTTC.

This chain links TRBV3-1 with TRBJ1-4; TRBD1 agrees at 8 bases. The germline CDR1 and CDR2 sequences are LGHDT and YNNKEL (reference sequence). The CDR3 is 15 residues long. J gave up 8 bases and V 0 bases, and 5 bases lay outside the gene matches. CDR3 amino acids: CASSQDPRGHEKLFF. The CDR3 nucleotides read TGTGCCAGCAGCCAAGACCCCAGGGGGCACGAAAAACTGTTTTTT.

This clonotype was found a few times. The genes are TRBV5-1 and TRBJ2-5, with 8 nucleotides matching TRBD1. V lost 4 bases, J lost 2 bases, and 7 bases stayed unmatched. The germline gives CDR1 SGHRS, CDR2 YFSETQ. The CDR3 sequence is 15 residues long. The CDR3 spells CASSTRQGQQETQYF. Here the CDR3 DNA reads TGCGCCAGCAGCACGAGACAGGGGCAGCAAGAGACCCAGTACTTC. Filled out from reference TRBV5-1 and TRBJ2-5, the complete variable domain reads KAGVTQTPRYLIKTRGQQVTLSCSPISGHRSVSWYQQTPGQGLQFLFEYFSETQRNKGNFPGRFSGRQFSNSRSEMNVSTLELGDSALYLCASSTRQGQQETQYFGPGTRLLVL.

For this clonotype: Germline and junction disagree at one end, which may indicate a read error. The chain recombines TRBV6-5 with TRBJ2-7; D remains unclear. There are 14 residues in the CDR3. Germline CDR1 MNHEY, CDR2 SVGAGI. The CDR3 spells CAGSPNRVRNEQYF. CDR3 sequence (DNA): TGTGCCGGCAGTCCCAATAGGGTTCGAAACGAGCAGTACTTC.

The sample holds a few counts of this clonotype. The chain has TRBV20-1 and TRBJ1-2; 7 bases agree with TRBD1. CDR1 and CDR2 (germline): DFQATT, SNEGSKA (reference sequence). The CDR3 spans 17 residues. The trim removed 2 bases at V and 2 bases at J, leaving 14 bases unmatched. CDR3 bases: TGCAGTGCTAGACAGGCGAGGGGGCAGGGGTGGAACTATGGCTACACCTTC. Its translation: CSARQARGQGWNYGYTF.

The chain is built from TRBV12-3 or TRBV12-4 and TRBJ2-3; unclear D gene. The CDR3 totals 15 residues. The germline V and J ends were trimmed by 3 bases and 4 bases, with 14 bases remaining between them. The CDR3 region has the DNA TGTGCCAGCAGTTTGAGATTCCAGAGCGCAGATACGCAGTATTTT. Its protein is CASSLRFQSADTQYF.

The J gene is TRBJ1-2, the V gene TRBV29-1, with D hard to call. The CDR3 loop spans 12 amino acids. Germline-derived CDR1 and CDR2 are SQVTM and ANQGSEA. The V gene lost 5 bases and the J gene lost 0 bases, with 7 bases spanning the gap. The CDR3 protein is CSVPEANYGYTF. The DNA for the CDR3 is TGCAGCGTTCCCGAAGCTAACTATGGCTACACCTTC.

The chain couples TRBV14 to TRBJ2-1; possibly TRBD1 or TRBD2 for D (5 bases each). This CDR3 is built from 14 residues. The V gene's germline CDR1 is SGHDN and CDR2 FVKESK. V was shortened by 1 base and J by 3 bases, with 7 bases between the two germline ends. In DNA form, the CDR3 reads TGTGCCAGCAGCCAAGGGGGGATCTACAATGAGCAGTTCTTC. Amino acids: CASSQGGIYNEQFF.

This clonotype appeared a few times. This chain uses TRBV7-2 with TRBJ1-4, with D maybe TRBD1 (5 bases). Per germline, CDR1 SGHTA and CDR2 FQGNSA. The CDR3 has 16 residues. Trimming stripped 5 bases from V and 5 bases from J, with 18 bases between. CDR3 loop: CASSPSRDRGNEKLFF. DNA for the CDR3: TGTGCCAGCAGCCCCTCCCGAGACAGAGGAAATGAAAAACTGTTTTTT.

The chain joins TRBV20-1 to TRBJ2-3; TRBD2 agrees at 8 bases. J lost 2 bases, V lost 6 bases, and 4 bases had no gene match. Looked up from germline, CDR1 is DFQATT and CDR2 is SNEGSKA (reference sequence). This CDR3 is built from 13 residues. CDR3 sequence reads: CSARGGPTDTQYF. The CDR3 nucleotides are TGCAGTGCCCGGGGGGGCCCCACAGATACGCAGTATTTT.

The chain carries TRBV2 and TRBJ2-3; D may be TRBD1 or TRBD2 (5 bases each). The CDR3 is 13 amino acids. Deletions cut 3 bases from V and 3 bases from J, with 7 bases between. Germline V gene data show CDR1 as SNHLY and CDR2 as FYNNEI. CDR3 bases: TGTGCCAGCAGTGAGAGGGGTACAGATACGCAGTATTTT. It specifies CASSERGTDTQYF.

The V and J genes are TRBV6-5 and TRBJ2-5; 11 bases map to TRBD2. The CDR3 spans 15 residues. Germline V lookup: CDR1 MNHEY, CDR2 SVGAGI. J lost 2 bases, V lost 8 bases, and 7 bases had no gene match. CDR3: CASRIVAGGQETQYF. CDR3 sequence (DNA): TGTGCCAGCCGGATTGTAGCGGGGGGGCAAGAGACCCAGTACTTC.

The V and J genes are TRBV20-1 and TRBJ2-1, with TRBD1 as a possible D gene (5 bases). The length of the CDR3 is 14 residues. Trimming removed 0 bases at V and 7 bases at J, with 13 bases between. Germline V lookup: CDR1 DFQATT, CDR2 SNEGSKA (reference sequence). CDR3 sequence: CSARDWGSSNEQFF. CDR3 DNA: TGCAGTGCTAGAGATTGGGGCTCTTCGAATGAGCAGTTCTTC.

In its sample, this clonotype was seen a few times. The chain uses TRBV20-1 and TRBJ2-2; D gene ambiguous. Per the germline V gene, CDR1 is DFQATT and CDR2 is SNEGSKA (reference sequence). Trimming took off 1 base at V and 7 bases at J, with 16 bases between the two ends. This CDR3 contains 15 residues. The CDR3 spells CSARGDPRNHGELFF. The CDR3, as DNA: TGCAGTGCTAGAGGTGATCCCCGTAACCACGGGGAGCTGTTTTTT.

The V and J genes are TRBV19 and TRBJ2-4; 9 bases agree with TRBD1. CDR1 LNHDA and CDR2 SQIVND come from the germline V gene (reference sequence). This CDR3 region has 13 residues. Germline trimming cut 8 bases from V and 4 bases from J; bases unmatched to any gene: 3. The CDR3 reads CASAGTGKNIQYF. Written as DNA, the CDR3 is TGTGCCAGTGCCGGGACAGGGAAAAACATTCAGTACTTC.

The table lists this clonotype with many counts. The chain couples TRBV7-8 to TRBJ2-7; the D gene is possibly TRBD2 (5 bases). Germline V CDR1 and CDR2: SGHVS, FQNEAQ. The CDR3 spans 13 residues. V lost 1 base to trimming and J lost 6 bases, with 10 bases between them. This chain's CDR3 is CASSLVGLGEQYF. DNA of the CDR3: TGTGCCAGCAGCTTAGTTGGACTGGGCGAGCAGTACTTC.

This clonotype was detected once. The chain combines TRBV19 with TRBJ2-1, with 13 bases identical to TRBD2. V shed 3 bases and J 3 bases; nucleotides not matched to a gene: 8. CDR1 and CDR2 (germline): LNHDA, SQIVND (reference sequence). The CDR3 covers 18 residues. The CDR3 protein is CASSIRLAGGAFYNEQFF. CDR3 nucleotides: TGTGCCAGTAGTATTAGACTAGCGGGAGGAGCCTTCTACAATGAGCAGTTCTTC. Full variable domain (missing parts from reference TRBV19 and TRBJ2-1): DGGITQSPKYLFRKEGQNVTLSCEQNLNHDAMYWYRQDPGQGLRLIYYSQIVNDFQKGDIAEGYSVSREKKESFPLTVTSAQKNPTAFYLCASSIRLAGGAFYNEQFFGPGTRLTVL.

CDR3 region: CASSLGQDQGPQHF. The CDR3 nucleotides read TGTGCCAGCAGCCTGGGACAGGACCAAGGGCCCCAGCATTTT. The chain uses TRBV12-3 or TRBV12-4 and TRBJ1-5; 8 bases are a match to TRBD1. V dropped 6 bases and J dropped 9; count of bases not matched to a gene: 10. This CDR3 contains 14 residues.

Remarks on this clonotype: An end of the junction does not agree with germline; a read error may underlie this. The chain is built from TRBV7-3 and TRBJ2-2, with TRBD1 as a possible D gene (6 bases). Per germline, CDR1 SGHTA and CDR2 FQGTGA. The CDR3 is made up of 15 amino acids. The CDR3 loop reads CAGSLTGSDTGELFF. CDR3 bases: TGTGCCGGCAGTCTAACAGGGTCGGACACCGGGGAGCTGTTTTTT.

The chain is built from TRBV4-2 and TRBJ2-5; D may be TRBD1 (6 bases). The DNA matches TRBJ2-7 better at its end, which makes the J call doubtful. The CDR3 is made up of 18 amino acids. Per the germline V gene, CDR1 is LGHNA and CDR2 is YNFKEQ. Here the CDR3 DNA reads TGTGCCAGCAGCCAAGCGATCCCACAGGGAACATATTCTCTCGAGCAGTACTTC. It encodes CASSQAIPQGTYSLEQYF.

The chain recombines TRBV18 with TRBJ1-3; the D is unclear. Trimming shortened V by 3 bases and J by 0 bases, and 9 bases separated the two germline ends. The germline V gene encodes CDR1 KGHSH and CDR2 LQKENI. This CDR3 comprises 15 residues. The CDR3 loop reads CASSPPSDSGNTIYF. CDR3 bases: TGTGCCAGCTCACCCCCTTCCGACTCTGGAAACACCATATATTTT.

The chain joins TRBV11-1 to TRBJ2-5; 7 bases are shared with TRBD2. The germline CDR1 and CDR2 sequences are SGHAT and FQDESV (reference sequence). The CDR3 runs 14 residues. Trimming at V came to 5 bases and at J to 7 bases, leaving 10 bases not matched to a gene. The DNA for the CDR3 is TGTGCCAGCAGCCCCCGGGACTACTACGGGACCCAGTACTTC. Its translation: CASSPRDYYGTQYF.

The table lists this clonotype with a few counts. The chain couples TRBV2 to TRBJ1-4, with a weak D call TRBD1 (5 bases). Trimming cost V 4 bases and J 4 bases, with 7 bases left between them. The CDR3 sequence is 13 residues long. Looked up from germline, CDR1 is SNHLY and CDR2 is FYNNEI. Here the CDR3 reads CASSGDSNEKLFF. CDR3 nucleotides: TGTGCCAGCAGTGGAGACAGTAATGAAAAACTGTTTTTT. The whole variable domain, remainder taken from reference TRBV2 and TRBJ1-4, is EPEVTQTPSHQVTQMGQEVILRCVPISNHLYFYWYRQILGQKVEFLVSFYNNEISEKSEIFDDQFSVERPDGSNFTLKIRSTKLEDSAMYFCASSGDSNEKLFFGSGTQLSVL.

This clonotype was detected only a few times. The CDR3 sequence is CSADRQGAEAFF. As DNA, the CDR3 is TGCAGTGCTGACCGACAGGGCGCCGAAGCTTTCTTT. The rearrangement joins TRBV20-1 to TRBJ1-1; 7 nucleotides agree with TRBD1. The CDR3 has 12 residues. Germline CDR1 DFQATT, CDR2 SNEGSKA (reference sequence). The junction had 8 bases not matched to a gene; V was cut back by 5 bases and J by 8 bases.

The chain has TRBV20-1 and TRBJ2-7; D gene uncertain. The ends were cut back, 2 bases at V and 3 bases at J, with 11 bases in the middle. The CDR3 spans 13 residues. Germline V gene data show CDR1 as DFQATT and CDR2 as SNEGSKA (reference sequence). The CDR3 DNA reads TGCAGTGCTAGACACACCGCCAACTACGAGCAGTACTTC. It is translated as CSARHTANYEQYF.

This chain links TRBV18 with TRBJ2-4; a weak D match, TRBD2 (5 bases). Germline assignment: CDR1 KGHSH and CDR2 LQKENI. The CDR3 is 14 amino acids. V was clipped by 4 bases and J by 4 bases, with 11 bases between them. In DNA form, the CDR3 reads TGTGCCAGCTCACAGGCGGGTAATAAAAACATTCAGTACTTC. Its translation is CASSQAGNKNIQYF.

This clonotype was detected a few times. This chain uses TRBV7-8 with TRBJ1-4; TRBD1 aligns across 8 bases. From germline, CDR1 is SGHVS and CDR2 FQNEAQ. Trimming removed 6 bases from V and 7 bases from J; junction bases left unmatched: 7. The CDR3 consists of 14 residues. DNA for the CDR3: TGTGCCAGCAGTTTACAGGGGGGGTTTGAAAAACTGTTTTTT. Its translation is CASSLQGGFEKLFF.

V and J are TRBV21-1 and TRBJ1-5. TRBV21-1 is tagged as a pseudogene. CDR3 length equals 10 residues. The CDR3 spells CASSVWPPTF. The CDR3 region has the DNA TGTGCCAGCAGCGTTTGGCCCCCGACTTTT.

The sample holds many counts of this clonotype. The CDR3 bases are TGTGCCAGCAGTGATGGTCGCTATGGCTACACCTTC. It encodes CASSDGRYGYTF. The gene calls are TRBV25-1 and TRBJ1-2; D is ambiguous. From germline, CDR1 is MGHDK and CDR2 SYGVNS. V was cut by 3 bases and J by 4 bases, with 6 bases left in between. There are 12 residues in the CDR3.

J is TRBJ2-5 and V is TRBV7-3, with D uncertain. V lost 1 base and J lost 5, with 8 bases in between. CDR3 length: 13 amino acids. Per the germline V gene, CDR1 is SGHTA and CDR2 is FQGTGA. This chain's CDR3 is CASSLIGAETQYF. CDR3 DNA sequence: TGTGCCAGCAGCTTAATCGGAGCGGAGACCCAGTACTTC.